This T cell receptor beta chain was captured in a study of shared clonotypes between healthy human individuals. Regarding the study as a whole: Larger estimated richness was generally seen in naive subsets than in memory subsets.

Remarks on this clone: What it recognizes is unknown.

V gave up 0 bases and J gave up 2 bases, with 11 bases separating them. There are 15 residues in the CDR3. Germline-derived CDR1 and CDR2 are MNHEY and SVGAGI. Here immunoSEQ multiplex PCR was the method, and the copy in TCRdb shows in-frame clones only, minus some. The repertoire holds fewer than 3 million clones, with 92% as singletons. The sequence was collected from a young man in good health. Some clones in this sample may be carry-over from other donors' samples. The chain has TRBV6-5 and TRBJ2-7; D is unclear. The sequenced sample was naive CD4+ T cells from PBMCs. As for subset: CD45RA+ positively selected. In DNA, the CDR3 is TGTGCCAGCAGTTACTCGGGCATTCTGACCTACGAGCAGTACTTC. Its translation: CASSYSGILTYEQYF.